What follows are 18 T cell receptor beta chains derived from one specimen sequenced in a study of identical twins. From the 5' RACE reads, TCRdb called clonotypes with MiXCR, one entry per CDR3 protein. The sample carries a few hundred thousand distinct CDR3 sequences, around a tenth recorded once. This sample was shared with a second study, whose subject was yellow fever vaccine responses in identical twins.

The sequencing sample was made of PBMCs. Every receptor here comes from a woman aged 18-30 years in good health.

In this sample, this clonotype turned up many times. This rearrangement joins TRBV12-3 or TRBV12-4 to TRBJ2-7, with 7 bases aligning to TRBD2. The CDR3 spans 12 residues. The J segment lost 4 bases and the V segment lost 6 bases, leaving 3 bases of the junction unmatched. The CDR3 sequence is CASSWGGYEQYF. CDR3 DNA: TGTGCCAGCAGCTGGGGGGGATACGAGCAGTACTTC.

This clonotype has only a few counts. The chain recombines TRBV4-3 with TRBJ2-1; possible D gene TRBD2, 5 bases. Trimming cost V 1 base and J 7 bases, with 20 bases left between them. This CDR3 is 17 amino acids long. Germline V gives CDR1 LGHNA, CDR2 YSLEER. This chain's CDR3 is CASSQADRSGGFNEQFF. DNA of the CDR3: TGCGCCAGCAGCCAAGCGGATCGCAGCGGAGGTTTTAATGAGCAGTTCTTC.

The gene calls are TRBV27 and TRBJ2-7; D is perhaps TRBD1 (6 bases). The CDR3 has 13 residues. The germline CDR1 and CDR2 sequences are MNHEY and SMNVEV (reference sequence). V was trimmed by 8 bases and J by 5 bases, leaving 16 bases between them. CDR3 DNA: TGTGCCAGCGCCAACCGGGACATGGACGAGCAGTACTTC. Translation: CASANRDMDEQYF.

In its sample, this clonotype was seen a few times. The chain couples TRBV29-1 to TRBJ2-5; perhaps TRBD1 as D (6 bases). CDR1 and CDR2 (germline): SQVTM, ANQGSEA. CDR3 length equals 11 residues. Deletions cut 3 bases from V and 5 bases from J, with 7 bases between. CDR3 in amino acids: CSVEGHETQYF. CDR3 in DNA: TGCAGCGTTGAGGGACACGAGACCCAGTACTTC.

This clonotype came up a few times. The genes are TRBV6-2 or TRBV6-3 and TRBJ1-1; 8 bases line up with TRBD1. The ends lost 5 bases at V and 1 base at J; junction bases unmatched: 6. This CDR3 spans 15 amino acids. CDR1 and CDR2 (germline): MNHEY, SVGEGT. CDR3 in amino acids: CASSATGGKNTEAFF. The DNA of the CDR3 is TGTGCCAGCAGTGCCACAGGGGGAAAGAACACTGAAGCTTTCTTT.

The rearrangement links TRBV29-1 to TRBJ2-7; D is ambiguous. V dropped 4 bases and J dropped 3 bases, with 10 bases sitting between them. CDR1 and CDR2 (germline): SQVTM, ANQGSEA. The CDR3 has 12 amino acids. The DNA for the CDR3 is TGCAGCGTTGTGGTGGGGTTCTACGAGCAGTACTTC. Its translation: CSVVVGFYEQYF.

In its sample, this clonotype was seen a few times. This chain connects TRBV27 to TRBJ2-1, with D uncertain. Germline V gene lookup returns CDR1 MNHEY and CDR2 SMNVEV (reference sequence). The CDR3 covers 14 residues. Trimming removed 5 bases at V and 0 bases at J, with 8 bases between. Written as DNA, the CDR3 is TGTGCCAGCAGTAGTATTATCTCCTACAATGAGCAGTTCTTC. Its translation: CASSSIISYNEQFF.

This clonotype was seen only a few times. This chain uses TRBV6-1 with TRBJ2-7, with 7 bases matching TRBD2. There are 15 residues in the CDR3. J gave up 1 base and V 6 bases, and 9 bases lay outside the gene matches. CDR1 and CDR2 from the germline V gene are MNHNS and SASEGT. CDR3 DNA: TGTGCCAGCAGCCAAGCGGGAAGGGCATCCTACGAGCAGTACTTC. As protein: CASSQAGRASYEQYF.

Ten or more counts support this clonotype. The chain combines TRBV12-3 or TRBV12-4 with TRBJ1-2, with TRBD1 matching 8 bases. CDR3 length: 15 residues. The junction had 9 bases not matched to a gene; V was cut back by 1 base and J by 8 bases. CDR3 DNA sequence: TGTGCCAGCAGTTTAGGAAGGGTCGGGACAGGAGGCTACACCTTC. Protein sequence: CASSLGRVGTGGYTF.

This clonotype was detected ten times or more. This sequence joins TRBV3-1 and TRBJ1-1, with D unresolved. The V end lost 3 bases, the J end lost 0 bases, and 5 bases lay between the germline ends. The CDR3 contains 13 residues. CDR1 LGHDT and CDR2 YNNKEL come from the germline V gene (reference sequence). The CDR3 region has the DNA TGTGCCAGCAGCCAGGGGATGAACACTGAAGCTTTCTTT. This codes for CASSQGMNTEAFF. The complete variable domain, with remaining parts taken from reference TRBV3-1 and TRBJ1-1, reads DTAVSQTPKYLVTQMGNDKSIKCEQNLGHDTMYWYKQDSKKFLKIMFSYNNKELIINETVPNRFSPKSPDKAHLNLHINSLELGDSAVYFCASSQGMNTEAFFGQGTRLTVV.

The chain is built from TRBV28 and TRBJ2-3, with 11 bases that match TRBD2. The V and J ends lost 8 bases and 4 bases, in that order; junction bases with no gene match: 17. The germline CDR1 and CDR2 sequences are MDHEN and SYDVKM. This CDR3 is 18 amino acids long. The CDR3 DNA is TGTGCCAGCGTCACAGGGAAGAGGCTAGCGGGAGGTGCAGATACGCAGTATTTT. The encoded protein is CASVTGKRLAGGADTQYF.

The CDR3 loop reads CSARQGYNEQFF. The CDR3 DNA reads as TGCAGTGCTAGACAGGGCTACAATGAGCAGTTCTTC. J is TRBJ2-1 and V is TRBV20-1; maybe TRBD1 (5 bases). Trimming stripped 2 bases from V and 3 bases from J, with 5 bases between. Germline V CDR1 and CDR2: DFQATT, SNEGSKA (reference sequence). The CDR3 runs to 12 residues.

This clonotype has just a few counts. The V call is TRBV10-3, the J call TRBJ2-1; no definite D call. V lost 6 bases, J lost 10 bases, and 10 bases lay in between. The germline V gene encodes CDR1 ENHRY and CDR2 SYGVKD. The CDR3 contains 11 residues. Written as DNA, the CDR3 is TGTGCCATCAGCAACCTCCGGGAGCAGTTCTTC. This gives the protein CAISNLREQFF.

This clonotype was seen a few times. V and J are TRBV3-1 and TRBJ2-5; TRBD2 might be the D (5 bases). The CDR3 is 14 amino acids. Trimming removed 2 bases from V and 1 base from J, with 8 bases in between. CDR1 is LGHDT, CDR2 YNNKEL, per germline (reference sequence). Here the CDR3 DNA reads TGTGCCAGCAGCCAACCGGGAATCCAAGAGACCCAGTACTTC. This translates into CASSQPGIQETQYF.

The chain has TRBV18 and TRBJ2-3; D is possibly TRBD1 (5 bases). Per germline, CDR1 KGHSH and CDR2 LQKENI. Between the trimmed V and J ends, which lost 3 bases and 5 bases, there was a span of 12 bases. This CDR3 spans 14 amino acids. CDR3 nucleotides: TGTGCCAGCTCACCGACGGCAACAGGAGATACGCAGTATTTT. This sequence encodes CASSPTATGDTQYF.

This clonotype came up many times. This chain links TRBV7-2 with TRBJ1-5, with D possibly being TRBD1 (6 bases). With 2 bases removed from V and 10 bases from J, the gap between germline ends came to 24 bases. The CDR3 spans 17 residues. Germline CDR1 and CDR2: SGHTA and FQGNSA. The CDR3 DNA reads as TGTGCCAGCAGCTTAATGGGGAAGTCGGGACAACCACAACCCCAGCATTTT. This codes for CASSLMGKSGQPQPQHF.

This sequence joins TRBV15 and TRBJ2-5, with TRBD1 matching 7 bases. The germline V gene has CDR1 LNHNV and CDR2 YYDKDF (reference sequence). The length of the CDR3 is 15 residues. Germline trimming cut 4 bases from V and 1 base from J; bases unmatched to any gene: 6. The CDR3 loop is CATSKPTGVQETQYF. CDR3 nucleotide sequence: TGTGCCACCAGCAAACCAACAGGGGTCCAAGAGACCCAGTACTTC. The full variable domain, its missing parts supplied by reference TRBV15 and TRBJ2-5, is DAMVIQNPRYQVTQFGKPVTLSCSQTLNHNVMYWYQQKSSQAPKLLFHYYDKDFNNEADTPDNFQSRRPNTSFCFLDIRSPGLGDTAMYLCATSKPTGVQETQYFGPGTRLLVL.

This clonotype appeared a few times. This sequence joins TRBV7-6 and TRBJ2-1; either TRBD1 or TRBD2 may supply D (5 bases each). This CDR3 region has 14 residues. Between the trimmed V and J ends, which lost 5 bases and 4 bases, there was a span of 12 bases. Germline V gene sequence: CDR1 SGHVS, CDR2 FNYEAQ. CDR3 nucleotides: TGTGCCAGCAGCCCACCCGGGGCATACAATGAGCAGTTCTTC. It specifies CASSPPGAYNEQFF.